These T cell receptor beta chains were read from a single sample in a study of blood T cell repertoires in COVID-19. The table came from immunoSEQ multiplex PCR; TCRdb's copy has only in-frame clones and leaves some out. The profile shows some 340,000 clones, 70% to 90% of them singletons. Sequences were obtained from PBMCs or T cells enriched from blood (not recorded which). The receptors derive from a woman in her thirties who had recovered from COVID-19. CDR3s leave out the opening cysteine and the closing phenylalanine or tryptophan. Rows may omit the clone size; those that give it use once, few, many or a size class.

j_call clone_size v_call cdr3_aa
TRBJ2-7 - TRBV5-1 ASSPPLAGTGYEQY
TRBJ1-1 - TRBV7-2 ASSLVFTQRNTEAF
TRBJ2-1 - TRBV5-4 ASSPPGAGEQF
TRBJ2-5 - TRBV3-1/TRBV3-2 ASSHTSGGQETQY
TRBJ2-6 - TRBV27 ASSSRTSGGLSGANVLT
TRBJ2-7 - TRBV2 ASSTPRRRGFREQY
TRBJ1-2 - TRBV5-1 ASSLSNLYGYT
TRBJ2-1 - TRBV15 ATSTASRGEQF
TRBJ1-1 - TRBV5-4 ASSVAGGTEAF
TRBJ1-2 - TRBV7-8 ASSLIGGTGGDYGYT
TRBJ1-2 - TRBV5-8 ASSLSLIYGYT
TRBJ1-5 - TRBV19 ASSIEKGDQPQH
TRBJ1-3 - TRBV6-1 ASSESRGIGGNTIY
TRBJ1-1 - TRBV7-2 ASSLRQAVEAF
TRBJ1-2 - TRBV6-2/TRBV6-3 ASSYGYGRQIYGYT
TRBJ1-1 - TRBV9 ASSGGGTQNTEAF
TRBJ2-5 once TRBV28 ASSLSVKTQY
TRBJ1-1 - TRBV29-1 SVVKGGGTEAF
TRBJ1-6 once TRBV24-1 ATSDTMAGQLTGSYNSPLH
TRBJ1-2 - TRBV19 ASTPSPNLGGYGYT
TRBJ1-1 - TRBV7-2 ASSSLGGLNTEAF
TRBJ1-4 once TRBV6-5 ASSYSLSTNEKLF
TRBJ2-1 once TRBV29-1 SVEKNRDRVIHEQF
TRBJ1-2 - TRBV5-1 ASSSGQGNNYGYT
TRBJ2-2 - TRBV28 ASSPSQQGGTGELF
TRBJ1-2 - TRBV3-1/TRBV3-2 ASSQTGQGADYGYT
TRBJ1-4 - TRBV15 ATGARGLEKLF
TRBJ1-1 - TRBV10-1 ASNARRLFMNTEAF
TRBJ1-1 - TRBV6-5 ASSYSTGVTEAF
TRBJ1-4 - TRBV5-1 ASSFAGSNEKLF
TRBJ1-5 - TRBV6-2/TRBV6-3 ASSYGGQGLNQPQH
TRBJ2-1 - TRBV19 ASNPAGDNEQF
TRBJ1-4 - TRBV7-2 ASSVDRAVFEKLF
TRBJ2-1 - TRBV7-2 ASSLLAGLTYNEQF
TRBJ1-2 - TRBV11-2 ASSLFYGDGYT
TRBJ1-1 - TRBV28 ASSLWGEAF
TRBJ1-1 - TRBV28 ASSRVGFAEAF
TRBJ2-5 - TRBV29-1 SVEDGGGTVETQY
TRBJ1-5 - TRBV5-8 ASSFQFSNQPQH
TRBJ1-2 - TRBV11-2 ASSLTPGSIGKDDYGYT
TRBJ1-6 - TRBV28 ASSFLILAGLSYNSPLH
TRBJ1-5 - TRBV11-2 ASSTRQSRLLNQPQH
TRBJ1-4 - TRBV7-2 ASSPTGVKEKLF
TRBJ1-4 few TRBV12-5 ASSTQTGEGFGEKLF
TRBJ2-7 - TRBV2 ASRREGAVEQY
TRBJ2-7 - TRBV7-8 ASSLAGLALGEQY
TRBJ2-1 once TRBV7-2 ASSLARSGGDEQF
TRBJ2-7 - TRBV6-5 ASRARTGATYEQY